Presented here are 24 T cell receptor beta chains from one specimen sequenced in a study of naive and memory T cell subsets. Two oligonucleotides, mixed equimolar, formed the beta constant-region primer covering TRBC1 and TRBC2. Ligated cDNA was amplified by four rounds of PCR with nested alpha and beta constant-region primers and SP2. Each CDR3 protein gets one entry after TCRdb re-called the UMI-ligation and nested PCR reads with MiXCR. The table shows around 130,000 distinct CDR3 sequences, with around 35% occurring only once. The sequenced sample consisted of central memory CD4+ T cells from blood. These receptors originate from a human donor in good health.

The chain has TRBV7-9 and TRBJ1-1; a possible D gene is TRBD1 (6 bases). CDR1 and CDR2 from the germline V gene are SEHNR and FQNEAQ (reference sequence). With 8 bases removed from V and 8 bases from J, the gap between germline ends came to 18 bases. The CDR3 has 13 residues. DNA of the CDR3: TGTGCCAGCGGGGGGCACGGGTTTAACGAAGCTTTCTTT. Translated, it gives CASGGHGFNEAFF.

DNA for the CDR3: TGTGCCTGGAGTCGTTCCGGCGGGGTTTACAATGAGCAGTTCTTC. This gives the protein CAWSRSGGVYNEQFF. The chain is built from TRBV30 and TRBJ2-1; D is perhaps TRBD2 (6 bases). This CDR3 comprises 15 residues. Trimming took off 2 bases at V and 4 bases at J, with 15 bases between the two ends. Germline CDR1 is GTSNPN and CDR2 is SVGIG (reference sequence).

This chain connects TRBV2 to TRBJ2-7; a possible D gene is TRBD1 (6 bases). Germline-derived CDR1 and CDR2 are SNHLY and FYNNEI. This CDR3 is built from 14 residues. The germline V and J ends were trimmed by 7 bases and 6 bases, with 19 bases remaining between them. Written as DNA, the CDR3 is TGTGCCAGCAATCCAGGGGAAATCTCTGCCGAGCAGTACTTC. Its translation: CASNPGEISAEQYF. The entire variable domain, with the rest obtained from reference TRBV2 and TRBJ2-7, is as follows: EPEVTQTPSHQVTQMGQEVILRCVPISNHLYFYWYRQILGQKVEFLVSFYNNEISEKSEIFDDQFSVERPDGSNFTLKIRSTKLEDSAMYFCASNPGEISAEQYFGPGTRLTVT.

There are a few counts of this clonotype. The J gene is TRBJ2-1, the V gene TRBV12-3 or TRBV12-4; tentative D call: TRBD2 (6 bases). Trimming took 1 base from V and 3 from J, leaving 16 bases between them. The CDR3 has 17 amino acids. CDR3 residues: CASSLEGFRGGYNEQFF. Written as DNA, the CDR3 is TGTGCCAGCAGTTTAGAAGGTTTTCGGGGAGGCTACAATGAGCAGTTCTTC.

The CDR3 nucleotides read TGTGCCAGTAGTATTAGCGTCAAGACGAGCTCCTACGAGCAGTACTTC. It yields the protein CASSISVKTSSYEQYF. This chain connects TRBV19 to TRBJ2-7; TRBD2 might be the D (5 bases). Per the germline V gene, CDR1 is LNHDA and CDR2 is SQIVND (reference sequence). Trimming removed 3 bases from V and 0 bases from J, with 15 bases in between. The length of the CDR3 is 16 residues.

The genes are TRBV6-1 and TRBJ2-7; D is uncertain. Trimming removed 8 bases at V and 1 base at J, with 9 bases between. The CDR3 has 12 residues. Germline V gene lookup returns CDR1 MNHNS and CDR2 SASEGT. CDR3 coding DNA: TGTGCCAGCGGGATTCTTTCCTACGAGCAGTACTTC. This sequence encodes CASGILSYEQYF.

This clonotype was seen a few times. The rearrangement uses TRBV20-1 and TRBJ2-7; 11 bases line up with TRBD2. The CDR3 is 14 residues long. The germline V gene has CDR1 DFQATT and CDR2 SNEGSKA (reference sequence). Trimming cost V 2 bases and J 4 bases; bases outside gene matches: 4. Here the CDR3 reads CSARPTSGMYEQYF. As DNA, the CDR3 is TGCAGTGCTAGACCGACTAGCGGGATGTACGAGCAGTACTTC.

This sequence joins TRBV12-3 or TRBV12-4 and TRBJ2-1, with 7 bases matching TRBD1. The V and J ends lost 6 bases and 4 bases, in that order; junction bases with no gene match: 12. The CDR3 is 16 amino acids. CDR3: CASRKQGTTTYNEQFF. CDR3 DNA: TGTGCCAGCAGAAAACAGGGGACAACCACGTACAATGAGCAGTTCTTC.

CDR3 in amino acids: CASSLYRTGTYEQYF. For the CDR3, the DNA is TGTGCCAGCAGCTTATACAGGACAGGGACCTACGAGCAGTACTTC. The rearrangement uses TRBV7-2 and TRBJ2-7; 8 nucleotides line up with TRBD1. Per the germline V gene, CDR1 is SGHTA and CDR2 is FQGNSA. The CDR3 length is 15 residues. After removal of 2 bases from V and 2 bases from J, the junction contained 5 bases not matched to a gene.

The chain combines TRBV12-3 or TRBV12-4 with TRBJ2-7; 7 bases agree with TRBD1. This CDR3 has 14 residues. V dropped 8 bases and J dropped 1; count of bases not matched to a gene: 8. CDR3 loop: CASGARQGSYEQYF. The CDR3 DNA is TGTGCCAGCGGGGCCCGACAGGGTTCCTACGAGCAGTACTTC.

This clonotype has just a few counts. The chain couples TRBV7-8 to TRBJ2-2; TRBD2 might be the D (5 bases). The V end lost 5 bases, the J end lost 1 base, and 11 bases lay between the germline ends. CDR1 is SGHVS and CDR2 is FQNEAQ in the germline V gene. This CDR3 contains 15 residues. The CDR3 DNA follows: TGTGCCAGCAGCGCTAGCCCCCGGAACACCGGGGAGCTGTTTTTT. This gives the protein CASSASPRNTGELFF.

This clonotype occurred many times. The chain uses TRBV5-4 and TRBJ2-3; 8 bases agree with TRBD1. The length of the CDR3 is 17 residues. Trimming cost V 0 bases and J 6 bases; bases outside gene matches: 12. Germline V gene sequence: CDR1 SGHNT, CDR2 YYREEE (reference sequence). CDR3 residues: CASSLAEMDRVGDTQYF. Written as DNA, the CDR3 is TGTGCCAGCAGCTTGGCCGAGATGGACAGGGTAGGGGATACGCAGTATTTT.

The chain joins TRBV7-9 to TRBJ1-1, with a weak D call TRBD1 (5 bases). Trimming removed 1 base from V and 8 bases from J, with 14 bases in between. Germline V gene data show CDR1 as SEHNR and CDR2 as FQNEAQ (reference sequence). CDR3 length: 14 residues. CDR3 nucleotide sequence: TGTGCCAGCAGCTTAGAATGGAAAGGGGCAGAAGCTTTCTTT. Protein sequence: CASSLEWKGAEAFF.

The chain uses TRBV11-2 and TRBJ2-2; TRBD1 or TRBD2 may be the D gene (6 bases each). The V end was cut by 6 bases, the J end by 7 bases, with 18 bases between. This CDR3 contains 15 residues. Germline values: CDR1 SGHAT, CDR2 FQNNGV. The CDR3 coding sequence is TGTGCCAGCAGGCCCCCAACGGGGGCCCTCGGGGAGCTGTTTTTT. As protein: CASRPPTGALGELFF.

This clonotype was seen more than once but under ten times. CDR3 region: CASSPLAGANEQFF. The CDR3 DNA reads as TGTGCCAGCAGTCCCCTAGCGGGAGCGAATGAGCAGTTCTTC. This rearrangement joins TRBV27 to TRBJ2-1, with 10 bases lining up with TRBD2. CDR1 is MNHEY, CDR2 SMNVEV, per germline (reference sequence). After removal of 5 bases from V and 7 bases from J, the junction contained 5 bases not matched to a gene. The CDR3 is 14 residues long.

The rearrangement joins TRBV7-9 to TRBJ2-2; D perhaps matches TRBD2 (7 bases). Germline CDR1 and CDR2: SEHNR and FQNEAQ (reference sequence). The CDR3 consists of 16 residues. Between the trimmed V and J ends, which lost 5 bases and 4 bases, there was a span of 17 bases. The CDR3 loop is CASSQRGGGGTGELFF. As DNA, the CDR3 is TGTGCCAGCAGCCAGCGAGGCGGGGGCGGCACCGGGGAGCTGTTTTTT. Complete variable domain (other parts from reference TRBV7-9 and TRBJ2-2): DTGVSQNPRHKITKRGQNVTFRCDPISEHNRLYWYRQTLGQGPEFLTYFQNEAQLEKSRLLSDRFSAERPKGSFSTLEIQRTEQGDSAMYLCASSQRGGGGTGELFFGEGSRLTVL.

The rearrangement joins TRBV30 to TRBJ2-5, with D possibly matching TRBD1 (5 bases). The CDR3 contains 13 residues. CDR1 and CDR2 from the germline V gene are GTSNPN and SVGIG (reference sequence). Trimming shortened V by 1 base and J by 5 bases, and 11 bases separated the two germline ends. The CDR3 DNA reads TGTGCCTGGAGTGGAGACAGTCGCGAGACCCAGTACTTC. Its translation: CAWSGDSRETQYF.

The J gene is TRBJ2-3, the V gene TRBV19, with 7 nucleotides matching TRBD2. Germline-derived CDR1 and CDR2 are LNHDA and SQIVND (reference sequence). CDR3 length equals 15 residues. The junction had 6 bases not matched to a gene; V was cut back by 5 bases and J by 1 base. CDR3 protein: CASSSLRERTDTQYF. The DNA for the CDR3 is TGTGCCAGTAGTTCCCTGCGGGAGCGCACAGATACGCAGTATTTT.

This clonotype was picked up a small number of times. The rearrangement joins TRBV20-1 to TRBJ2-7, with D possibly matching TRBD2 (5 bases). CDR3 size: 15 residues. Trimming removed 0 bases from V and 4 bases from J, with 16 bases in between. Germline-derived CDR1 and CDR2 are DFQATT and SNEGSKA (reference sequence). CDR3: CSARDGVFGMYEQYF. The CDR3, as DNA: TGCAGTGCTAGAGACGGGGTGTTTGGGATGTACGAGCAGTACTTC.

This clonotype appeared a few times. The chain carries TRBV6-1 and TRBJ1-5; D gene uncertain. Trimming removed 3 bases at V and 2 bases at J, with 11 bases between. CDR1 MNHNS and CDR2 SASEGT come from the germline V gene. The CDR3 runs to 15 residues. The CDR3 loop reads CASSDPSGGNQPQHF. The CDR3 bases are TGTGCCAGCAGTGACCCGTCGGGAGGCAATCAGCCCCAGCATTTT.

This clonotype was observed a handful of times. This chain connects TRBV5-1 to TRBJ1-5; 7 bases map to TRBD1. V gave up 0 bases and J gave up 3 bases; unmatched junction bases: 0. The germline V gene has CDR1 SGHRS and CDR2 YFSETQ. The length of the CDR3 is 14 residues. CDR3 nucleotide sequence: TGCGCCAGCAGCTTGGAGGGGGCCAATCAGCCCCAGCATTTT. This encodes CASSLEGANQPQHF.

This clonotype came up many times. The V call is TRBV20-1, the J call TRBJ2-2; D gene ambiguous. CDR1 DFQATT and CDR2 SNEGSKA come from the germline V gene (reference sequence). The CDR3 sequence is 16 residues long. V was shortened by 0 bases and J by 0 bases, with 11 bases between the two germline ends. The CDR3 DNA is TGCAGTGCTAGAGATCTCTTTGGGGCGAACACCGGGGAGCTGTTTTTT. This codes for CSARDLFGANTGELFF.

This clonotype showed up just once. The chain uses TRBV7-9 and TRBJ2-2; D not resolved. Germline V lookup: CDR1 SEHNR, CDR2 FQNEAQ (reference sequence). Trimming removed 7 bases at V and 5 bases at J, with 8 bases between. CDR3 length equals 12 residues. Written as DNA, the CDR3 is TGTGCCAGCAACGAATTTACCGGGGAGCTGTTTTTT. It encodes CASNEFTGELFF.

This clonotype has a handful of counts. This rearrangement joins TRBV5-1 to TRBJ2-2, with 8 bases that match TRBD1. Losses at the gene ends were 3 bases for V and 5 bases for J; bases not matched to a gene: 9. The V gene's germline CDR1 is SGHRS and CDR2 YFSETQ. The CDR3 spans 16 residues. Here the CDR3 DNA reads TGCGCCAGCAGCTCTGGACAGGGAAGGGAAACCGGGGAGCTGTTTTTT. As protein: CASSSGQGRETGELFF. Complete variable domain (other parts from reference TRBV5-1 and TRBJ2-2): KAGVTQTPRYLIKTRGQQVTLSCSPISGHRSVSWYQQTPGQGLQFLFEYFSETQRNKGNFPGRFSGRQFSNSRSEMNVSTLELGDSALYLCASSSGQGRETGELFFGEGSRLTVL.